The following is a T cell receptor (beta chain) sequence with its context. J gave up 16 bases and V 4 bases, and 17 bases lay outside the gene matches. The CDR3 is 15 residues long. Germline V gene sequence: CDR1 DFQATT, CDR2 SNEGSKA (reference sequence). RNA amounts of about 0.5 to 1 ug underwent reverse transcription with random hexamers. Across 54 Vbeta and 13 Jbeta, TCR beta CDR3 was amplified with immunoSEQ multiplex PCR. TCRdb re-called the immunoSEQ multiplex PCR reads with MiXCR, one entry per CDR3 protein. The data hold 110,000 or so distinct CDR3 sequences, with 90% to 95% observed a single time. This sample is drawn from a study of CD8 T cells in Susac syndrome.

V and J are TRBV20-1 and TRBJ2-1, with 12 bases identical to TRBD1. Sequences were obtained from CD4+ T cells from PBMCs. The sequence was obtained from a human donor in good health. As DNA, the CDR3 is TGCAGTGCTAATCCGGGGACAGGGGGCGGCCTACTATCATTCTTC. This sequence encodes CSANPGTGGGLLSFF.